This T cell receptor beta chain derives from a study of blood T cell repertoires in COVID-19. Study details: Samples of COVID-19 (acute and convalescent) were obtained from the United States, Italy and Spain.

Generated by immunoSEQ multiplex PCR, the TCRdb table keeps only in-frame clones and is missing some. The sample carries about 40,000 clones, about 80% recorded once. Germline CDR1 MGHRA, CDR2 YSYEKL. The V end was cut by 2 bases, the J end by 4 bases, with 21 bases between. The CDR3 is 17 amino acids. This sequence joins TRBV4-1 and TRBJ2-7, with D possibly being TRBD1 (5 bases). The sequence came from a woman aged 55-70 years with acute or convalescent COVID-19. The specimen sequenced was peripheral blood. The CDR3 region has the DNA TGCGCCAGCAGCCAAACGTACGATCCGAGACAGAGGTACGAGCAGTACTTC. Residues: CASSQTYDPRQRYEQYF.